This T cell receptor beta chain is from a study of blood T cell repertoires in COVID-19. At the level of the study: COVID-19 samples from acute and convalescent phases originated in the United States, Italy and Spain. PBMCs, B-cell-depleted T cells, or T cells provided the cDNA or gDNA that made up the material.

Clones were sequenced by immunoSEQ multiplex PCR, and TCRdb holds only the in-frame ones, with some missing. The sample yields approximately 300,000 clones, around nine tenths seen once. Seattle patients were enrolled during active infection and followed longitudinally. CDR3 length equals 14 residues. The V and J ends lost 4 bases and 2 bases respectively, with 10 bases between them. Germline V CDR1 and CDR2: SEHNR, FQNEAQ (reference sequence). This clone was detected only once. The V and J genes are TRBV7-9 and TRBJ2-3, with D possibly TRBD2 on 6 matching bases. The sequencing sample was made of peripheral blood. This TCR was sampled from a woman aged 30 to 39 with COVID-19, enrolled during active disease. Here the CDR3 reads CASSSGTVTDTQYF. CDR3 nucleotides: TGTGCCAGCAGCTCCGGGACTGTCACAGATACGCAGTATTTT.